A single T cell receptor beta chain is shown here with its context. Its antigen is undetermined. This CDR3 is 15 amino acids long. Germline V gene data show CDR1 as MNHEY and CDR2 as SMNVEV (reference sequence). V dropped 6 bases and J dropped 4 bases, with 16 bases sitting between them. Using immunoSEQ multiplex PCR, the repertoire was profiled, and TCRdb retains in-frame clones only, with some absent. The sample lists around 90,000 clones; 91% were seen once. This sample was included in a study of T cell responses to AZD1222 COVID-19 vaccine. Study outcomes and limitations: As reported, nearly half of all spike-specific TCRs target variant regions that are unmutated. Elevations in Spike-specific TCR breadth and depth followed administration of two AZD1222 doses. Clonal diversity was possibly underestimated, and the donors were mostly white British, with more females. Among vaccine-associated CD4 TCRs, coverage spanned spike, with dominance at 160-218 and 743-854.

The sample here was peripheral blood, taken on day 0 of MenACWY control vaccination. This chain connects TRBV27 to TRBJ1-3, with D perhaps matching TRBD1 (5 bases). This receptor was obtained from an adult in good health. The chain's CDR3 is CASRPGGALGNTIYF. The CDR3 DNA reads TGTGCCAGCAGACCCGGCGGGGCCCTCGGAAACACCATATATTTT.